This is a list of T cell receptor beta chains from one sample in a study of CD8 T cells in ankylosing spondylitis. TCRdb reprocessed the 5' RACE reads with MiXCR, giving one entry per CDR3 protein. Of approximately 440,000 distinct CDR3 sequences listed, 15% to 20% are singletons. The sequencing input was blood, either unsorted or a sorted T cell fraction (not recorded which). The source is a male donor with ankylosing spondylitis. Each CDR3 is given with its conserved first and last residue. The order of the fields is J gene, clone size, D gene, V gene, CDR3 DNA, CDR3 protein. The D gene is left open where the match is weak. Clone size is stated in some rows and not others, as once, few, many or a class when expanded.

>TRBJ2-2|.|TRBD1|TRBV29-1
TGCAGCGTTGGTTCCAAGGCCGGGACAGATAACACCGGGGAGCTGTTTTTT
CSVGSKAGTDNTGELFF
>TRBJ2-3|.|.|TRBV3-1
TGTGCCAGCAGCCAAAACCGAGTCACAGATACGCAGTATTTT
CASSQNRVTDTQYF
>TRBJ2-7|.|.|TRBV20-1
TGCAGTGCTAGAGCGGGACAAAAACCCTACGAGCAGTACTTC
CSARAGQKPYEQYF
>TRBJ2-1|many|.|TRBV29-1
TGCAGCGTTGAAGGGGGGGAGTTCTTC
CSVEGGEFF
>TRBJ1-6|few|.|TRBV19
TGTGCCAGTAGTATTTCACGGGTCCGTAATTCACCCCTCCACTTT
CASSISRVRNSPLHF
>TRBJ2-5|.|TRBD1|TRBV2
TGTGCCAGCAGGAGGGACAGGGCAAACCCCCCAACCCAGTACTTC
CASRRDRANPPTQYF
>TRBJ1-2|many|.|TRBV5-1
TGCGCCAGCGGCGGGGACTATGGCTACACCTTC
CASGGDYGYTF
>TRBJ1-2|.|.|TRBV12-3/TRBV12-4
TGTGCCAGCAGGGGCCGGCTTAACTATGGCTACACCTTC
CASRGRLNYGYTF
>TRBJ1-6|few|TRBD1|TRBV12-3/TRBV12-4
TGTGCCAGCAGTAGGACAGGGGTTAATTCACCCCTCCACTTT
CASSRTGVNSPLHF
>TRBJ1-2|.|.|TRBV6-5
TGTGCCAGCAGTTTGAATTGGGGAAACTATGGCTACACCTTC
CASSLNWGNYGYTF
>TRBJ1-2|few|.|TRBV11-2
TGTGCCAGCAGCTTAGATTCTGTTTCGGGCTATGGCTACACCTTC
CASSLDSVSGYGYTF
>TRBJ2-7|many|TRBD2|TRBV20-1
TGCAGTGCTAGAGATGCGGGGCGGGGGTTCTCCTACGAGCAGTACTTC
CSARDAGRGFSYEQYF
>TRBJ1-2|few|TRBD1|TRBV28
TGTGCCAGCACCACAGGGGGCGCGTATTATGGCTACACCTTC
CASTTGGAYYGYTF
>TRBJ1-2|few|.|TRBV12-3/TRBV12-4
TGTGCCAGCAGGGCCGGGGATAACTATGGCTACACCTTC
CASRAGDNYGYTF
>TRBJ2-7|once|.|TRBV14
TGTGCCAGCAGCCAAGGGGGCACTCGATACGAGCAGTACTTC
CASSQGGTRYEQYF
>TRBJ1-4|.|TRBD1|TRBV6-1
TGTGCCAGAGAGGGGGCGTCTCTAGAAAAACTGTTTTTT
CAREGASLEKLFF
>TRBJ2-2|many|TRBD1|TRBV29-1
TGCAGCGTTGAGGGACAGGGGAACACCGGGGAGCTGTTTTTT
CSVEGQGNTGELFF
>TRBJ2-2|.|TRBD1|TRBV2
TGTGCCAGCAGTCCTAACGGACAGGCCGGGGAGCTGTTTTTT
CASSPNGQAGELFF
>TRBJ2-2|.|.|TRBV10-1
TGCGCCAGCAGTCCAGATGTCACCGGGGAGCTGTTTTTT
CASSPDVTGELFF
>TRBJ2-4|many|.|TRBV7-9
TGTGCCAGCCAGGGCGTAGCCAAAAACATTCAGTACTTC
CASQGVAKNIQYF
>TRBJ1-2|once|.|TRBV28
TGTGCCAGCACCGGAGAGGGGTATGGCTACACCTTC
CASTGEGYGYTF
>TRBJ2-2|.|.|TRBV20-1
TGCAGTGCTAGAGACCTTTCTAGGAACACCGGGGAGCTGTTTTTT
CSARDLSRNTGELFF
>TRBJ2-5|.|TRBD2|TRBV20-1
TGCAGTGCTAGAGTTAGCGGGACTCAAGAGACCCAGTACTTC
CSARVSGTQETQYF
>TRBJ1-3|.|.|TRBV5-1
TGCGCCAGCAGCTACCGCGGTGGGTCTGGAAACACCATATATTTT
CASSYRGGSGNTIYF
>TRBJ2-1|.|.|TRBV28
TGTGCCAGCAGTTTGGGTGGCAGCTACTACAATGAGCAGTTCTTC
CASSLGGSYYNEQFF
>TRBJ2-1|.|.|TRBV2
TGTGCCAGCACCTACGATTGGGGGGGCGGGTACAATGAGCAGTTCTTC
CASTYDWGGGYNEQFF
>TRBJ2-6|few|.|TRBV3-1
TGTGCCAGCAGCCAAGATAAGGGGCAAGGCCTTTACTCTGGGGCCAACGTCCTGACTTTC
CASSQDKGQGLYSGANVLTF
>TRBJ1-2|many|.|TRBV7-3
TGTGCCAGCAGCTTAATTGAGGGGGGGAATGATGGCTACACCTTC
CASSLIEGGNDGYTF
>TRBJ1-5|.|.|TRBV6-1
TGTGCCAGCAGGGCCACACCGAATCAGCCCCAGCATTTT
CASRATPNQPQHF
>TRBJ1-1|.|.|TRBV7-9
TGTGCCAGCAGCTTAGGTTCGGTGAACACTGAAGCTTTCTTT
CASSLGSVNTEAFF
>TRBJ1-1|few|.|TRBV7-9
TGTGCCAGCAGCTTGGGGGGTGTGGACACTGAAGCTTTCTTT
CASSLGGVDTEAFF
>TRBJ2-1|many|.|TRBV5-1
TGCGCCAGCAGCACTCCCGCCAAGAATGAGCAGTTCTTC
CASSTPAKNEQFF
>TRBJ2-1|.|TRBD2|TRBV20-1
TGCAGTGCTATCGGACTAGCGGGGGGGTATGAGCAGTTCTTC
CSAIGLAGGYEQFF
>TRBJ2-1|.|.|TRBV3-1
TGTGCCAGCAGCCCTAACCTGTCGGGGAGCCGCGAGCAGTTCTTC
CASSPNLSGSREQFF
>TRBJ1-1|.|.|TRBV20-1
TGCAGTGCTAGTAGCGTTAACACTGAAGCTTTCTTT
CSASSVNTEAFF
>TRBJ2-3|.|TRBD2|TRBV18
TGTGCCAGCTCCCCCACTAGCGGGGGGGCCTCAGAAGATACGCAGTATTTT
CASSPTSGGASEDTQYF
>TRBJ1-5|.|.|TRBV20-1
TGCAGTGCTAGATCCGATAGCAATCAGCCCCAGCATTTT
CSARSDSNQPQHF
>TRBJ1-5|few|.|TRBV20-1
TGCAGTGCCGCCCACGGGACCGGAGACAATCAGCCCCAGCATTTT
CSAAHGTGDNQPQHF
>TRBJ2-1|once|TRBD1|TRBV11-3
TGTGCCAGCAGCTCCAGACAGGGGGTAAATGAGCAGTTCTTC
CASSSRQGVNEQFF
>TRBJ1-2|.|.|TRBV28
TGTGCCAGCAGTCCTTCGACCTACGGCTACACCTTC
CASSPSTYGYTF
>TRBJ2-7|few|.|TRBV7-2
TGTGCCAGCAGCTTAGGGGTCGGGCAGGTGCTCTACGAGCAGTACTTC
CASSLGVGQVLYEQYF
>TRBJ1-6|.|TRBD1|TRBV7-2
TGTGCCAGCAGCTTAGTTGTGACAGGGCAAAATTCACCCCTCCACTTT
CASSLVVTGQNSPLHF
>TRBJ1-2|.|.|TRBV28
TGTGCCAGCAGTTTCCAGAATCCGCGGAGCTACACCTTC
CASSFQNPRSYTF
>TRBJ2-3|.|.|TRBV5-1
TGCGCCAGCAGCTTGATCCCCCTGGACACAGATACGCAGTATTTT
CASSLIPLDTDTQYF
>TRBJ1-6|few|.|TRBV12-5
TGTGCTAGTCGGGGGAGGGATGATTCACCCCTCCACTTT
CASRGRDDSPLHF
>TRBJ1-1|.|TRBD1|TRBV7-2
TGTGCCAGCAGCTCCCGACAGGGAGCCACTGAAGCTTTCTTT
CASSSRQGATEAFF
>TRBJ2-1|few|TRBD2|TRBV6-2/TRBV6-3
TGTGCCAGCAGTTACTCCCGGACTAGCAAGTTCCAGTTCTCCTACAATGAGCAGTTCTTC
CASSYSRTSKFQFSYNEQFF
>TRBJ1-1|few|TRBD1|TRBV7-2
TGTGCCAGCAGCTTCACAGGGGCCAAAGGGGGCACTGAAGCTTTCTTT
CASSFTGAKGGTEAFF
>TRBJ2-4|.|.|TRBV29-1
TGCAGCGTTGAAGAAGTCACAGCCCTAGCCAAAAACATTCAGTACTTC
CSVEEVTALAKNIQYF
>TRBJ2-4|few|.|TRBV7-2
TGTGCCAGCAGCCCAGTGGGCGGGGGCGGGAACATTCAGTACTTC
CASSPVGGGGNIQYF
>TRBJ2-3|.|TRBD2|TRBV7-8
TGTGCCAGCAGCTTCTTCCCTAGCGGGATCACAGATACGCAGTATTTT
CASSFFPSGITDTQYF
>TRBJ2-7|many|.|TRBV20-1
TGCAGTGCTAGCTGGCAGGGAGAATACGAGCAGTACTTC
CSASWQGEYEQYF
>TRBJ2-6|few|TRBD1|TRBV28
TGTGCCAGCAAAGGGGACAGCTCTGGGGCCAACGTCCTGACTTTC
CASKGDSSGANVLTF
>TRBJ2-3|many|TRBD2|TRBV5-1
TGTGCCAGCAGCCTGACTAGCGGGGGCACAGATACGCAGTATTTT
CASSLTSGGTDTQYF
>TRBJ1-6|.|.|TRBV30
TGTGCCTGGAGTGTACGGCGGCAAACCCTCTATAATTCACCCCTCCACTTT
CAWSVRRQTLYNSPLHF
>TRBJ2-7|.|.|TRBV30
TGTGCCTGGAGTGTACGCAAGGGGGTGTCGTACGAGCAGTACTTC
CAWSVRKGVSYEQYF
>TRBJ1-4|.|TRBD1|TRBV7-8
TGTGCCAGCAGCTTAGGCAGGGGGCCCCCTGAAAAACTGTTTTTT
CASSLGRGPPEKLFF
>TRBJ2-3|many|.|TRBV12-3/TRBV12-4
TGTGCCAGCAGCTCCACAGATACGCAGTATTTT
CASSSTDTQYF